The 25 T cell receptor beta chains listed next were all sequenced from one sample in a study of T cells in Graves' hyperthyroidism and ophthalmopathy. TCR beta CDR3 regions were amplified from RNA transcripts. Initially, a first-round RT-PCR of the TCR CDR3 employed the HTBI primer set. TCRdb processed the multiplex PCR reads anew with MiXCR; each CDR3 protein has one entry. In the table there are approximately 370,000 distinct CDR3 sequences, 15% of which are singletons. Material for sequencing was blood. The receptors were sampled from a woman under 40 with Graves' hyperthyroidism.

This clonotype occurred a few times. V usage is TRBV20-1 and J usage is TRBJ1-2; 8 bases map to TRBD1. With V trimmed by 2 bases and J by 6 bases, 8 bases remained unmatched. Germline V lookup: CDR1 DFQATT, CDR2 SNEGSKA (reference sequence). The length of the CDR3 is 14 residues. Here the CDR3 reads CSARIRGRLHGYTF. In DNA form, the CDR3 reads TGCAGTGCTAGAATCAGGGGGCGTCTCCATGGCTACACCTTC.

This clonotype was seen only a few times. Written as DNA, the CDR3 is TGTGCCACCAGTGATCCGGACAGGTTCTATGGCTACACCTTC. The encoded protein is CATSDPDRFYGYTF. The gene calls are TRBV24-1 and TRBJ1-2, with 7 bases aligning to TRBD1. The CDR3 spans 14 residues. Germline V lookup: CDR1 KGHDR, CDR2 SFDVKD. V lost 3 bases and J lost 4; bases outside the gene matches: 4.

This clonotype was observed many times. The chain carries TRBV7-6 and TRBJ2-7; TRBD2 might be the D (5 bases). This CDR3 has 14 amino acids. V was cut by 5 bases and J by 2 bases, with 13 bases left in between. CDR1 SGHVS and CDR2 FNYEAQ come from the germline V gene. This CDR3 reads CASSASGGAYEQYF. The CDR3 DNA sequence: TGTGCCAGCAGCGCCAGCGGAGGAGCCTACGAGCAGTACTTC.

This clonotype was observed many times. The rearrangement links TRBV27 to TRBJ2-1, with 14 positions matching TRBD2. There are 16 residues in the CDR3. J gave up 7 bases and V 5 bases, and 7 bases lay outside the gene matches. Germline V gene sequence: CDR1 MNHEY, CDR2 SMNVEV (reference sequence). CDR3 in amino acids: CASSAAGLAGGNEQFF. The CDR3 coding sequence is TGTGCCAGCAGTGCCGCCGGACTAGCGGGGGGTAATGAGCAGTTCTTC.

This clonotype was picked up a small number of times. The rearrangement joins TRBV20-1 to TRBJ2-7; the match to TRBD2 covers 9 bases. The germline gives CDR1 DFQATT, CDR2 SNEGSKA (reference sequence). The CDR3 contains 15 residues. V lost 2 bases and J lost 0; bases outside the gene matches: 5. The CDR3, as DNA: TGCAGTGCTAGACTAGCGGGATTTAGCTCCTACGAGCAGTACTTC. Its translation is CSARLAGFSSYEQYF.

This clonotype was counted only a few times. The CDR3 sequence: CASSEAEGGSNQPQHF. In DNA form, the CDR3 reads TGTGCCAGCAGTGAAGCGGAGGGGGGGAGCAATCAGCCCCAGCATTTT. The chain is built from TRBV2 and TRBJ1-5; weak D call: TRBD1 (6 bases). The germline V gene encodes CDR1 SNHLY and CDR2 FYNNEI. Trimming cost V 0 bases and J 1 base, with 10 bases left between them. The CDR3 consists of 16 residues.

V gene TRBV20-1 combines with J gene TRBJ2-7; TRBD1 matches 10 bases. This CDR3 has 14 amino acids. V lost 2 bases and J lost 6; bases outside the gene matches: 7. From germline, CDR1 is DFQATT and CDR2 SNEGSKA (reference sequence). The CDR3 bases are TGCAGTGCTAGAACCGGGACAGGGGCCCTCGAGCAGTACTTC. This gives the protein CSARTGTGALEQYF.

This clonotype was detected many times. The rearrangement joins TRBV5-1 to TRBJ1-1; TRBD1 matches 9 bases. This CDR3 has 16 residues. The junction had 7 bases not matched to a gene; V was cut back by 4 bases and J by 0 bases. Germline V lookup: CDR1 SGHRS, CDR2 YFSETQ. CDR3 in amino acids: CASSLEGQGLNTEAFF. The CDR3 region has the DNA TGCGCCAGCAGCCTTGAGGGACAGGGTCTGAACACTGAAGCTTTCTTT. Full variable domain (missing parts from reference TRBV5-1 and TRBJ1-1): KAGVTQTPRYLIKTRGQQVTLSCSPISGHRSVSWYQQTPGQGLQFLFEYFSETQRNKGNFPGRFSGRQFSNSRSEMNVSTLELGDSALYLCASSLEGQGLNTEAFFGQGTRLTVV.

V and J are TRBV28 and TRBJ2-4, with 11 bases matching TRBD2. CDR1 is MDHEN and CDR2 is SYDVKM in the germline V gene. V was pared by 6 bases and J by 0 bases, with 16 bases of the junction left unmatched. The CDR3 length is 20 residues. The CDR3: CASSHREGTSGTLAKNIQYF. The CDR3 DNA reads as TGTGCCAGCAGCCATAGGGAGGGGACTAGCGGAACCCTAGCCAAAAACATTCAGTACTTC.

Ten or more counts support this clonotype. The chain carries TRBV27 and TRBJ2-7, with D unresolved. This CDR3 has 12 amino acids. CDR1 is MNHEY, CDR2 SMNVEV, per germline (reference sequence). The V end was cut by 5 bases, the J end by 3 bases, with 8 bases between. The CDR3 region has the DNA TGTGCCAGCAGTCACCCCGGCTACGAGCAGTACTTC. It specifies CASSHPGYEQYF.

The chain combines TRBV4-1 with TRBJ1-3, with D possibly being TRBD1 (6 bases). This CDR3 contains 16 residues. The V end was cut by 4 bases, the J end by 8 bases, with 21 bases between. Germline V CDR1 and CDR2: MGHRA, YSYEKL. CDR3 in DNA: TGCGCCAGCAGCCGCCCTGGGACACTCAAAGGGGACACCATATATTTT. The encoded protein is CASSRPGTLKGDTIYF.

The chain employs TRBV7-9 and TRBJ2-2, with D perhaps being TRBD1 or TRBD2 (6 bases each). V gave up 2 bases and J gave up 5 bases, with 15 bases separating them. CDR3 size: 16 residues. CDR1 is SEHNR and CDR2 is FQNEAQ in the germline V gene (reference sequence). For the CDR3, the DNA is TGTGCCAGCAGCTTACGGCCAGGGGAGGAAACCGGGGAGCTGTTTTTT. Amino acid sequence: CASSLRPGEETGELFF.

The chain links TRBV7-6 to TRBJ2-2; weak D call: TRBD1 (6 bases). V was trimmed by 2 bases and J by 2 bases, leaving 21 bases between them. Germline V lookup: CDR1 SGHVS, CDR2 FNYEAQ. There are 19 residues in the CDR3. As DNA, the CDR3 is TGTGCCAGCAGCTTATCTGCATGGAGGCCGGGACAAAACACCGGGGAGCTGTTTTTT. Translating gives CASSLSAWRPGQNTGELFF.

This clonotype was counted ten times or more. The chain joins TRBV29-1 to TRBJ2-1; the match to TRBD1 covers 10 bases. This CDR3 contains 15 residues. The V gene end was trimmed by 6 bases and the J gene end by 2 bases; junction bases not matched to a gene: 7. CDR1 is SQVTM, CDR2 ANQGSEA, per germline. The CDR3 nucleotides are TGCAGCGTGAGGGACAGGGGCAGAGCCTACAATGAGCAGTTCTTC. Translating gives CSVRDRGRAYNEQFF.

This clonotype appeared a few times. The chain has TRBV20-1 and TRBJ2-6; no clear D. CDR1 and CDR2 (germline): DFQATT, SNEGSKA (reference sequence). The length of the CDR3 is 16 residues. V was cut by 3 bases and J by 3 bases, with 15 bases left in between. The CDR3: CSASTGLELGANVLTF. As DNA, the CDR3 is TGCAGTGCTAGTACGGGCTTAGAACTTGGGGCCAACGTCCTGACTTTC.

This chain joins TRBV7-2 and TRBJ2-1, with 7 bases lining up with TRBD2. This CDR3 has 17 amino acids. Germline CDR1 reads SGHTA; CDR2 reads FQGNSA. V was pared by 5 bases and J by 4 bases, with 14 bases of the junction left unmatched. CDR3 nucleotide sequence: TGTGCCAGCAGCCTTCAGGCCAGCGGGAAAAGGTACAATGAGCAGTTCTTC. It encodes CASSLQASGKRYNEQFF. Full variable domain (missing parts from reference TRBV7-2 and TRBJ2-1): GAGVSQSPSNKVTEKGKDVELRCDPISGHTALYWYRQSLGQGLEFLIYFQGNSAPDKSGLPSDRFSAERTGGSVSTLTIQRTQQEDSAVYLCASSLQASGKRYNEQFFGPGTRLTVL.

Many counts were recorded for this clonotype. The rearrangement links TRBV20-1 to TRBJ2-7, with D unclear. Germline CDR1 and CDR2: DFQATT and SNEGSKA (reference sequence). V shed 5 bases and J shed 4 bases, with 9 bases lying between them. This CDR3 has 11 residues. CDR3 region: CSADGDYEQYF. In DNA form, the CDR3 reads TGCAGTGCTGACGGAGATTACGAGCAGTACTTC.

This clonotype was seen ten or more times. The chain couples TRBV20-1 to TRBJ2-7; tentative D call: TRBD1 (5 bases). V was shortened by 0 bases and J by 2 bases, with 8 bases between the two germline ends. Germline CDR1 is DFQATT and CDR2 is SNEGSKA (reference sequence). The length of the CDR3 is 13 residues. The DNA of the CDR3 is TGCAGTGCTAGAGATACAGGAACCTACGAGCAGTACTTC. Amino acids: CSARDTGTYEQYF.

This clonotype has a handful of counts. A much larger clone sits a single nucleotide away, making a read error possible. The chain has TRBV28 and TRBJ2-1; 12 bases map to TRBD2. The V and J ends lost 2 bases and 10 bases, in that order; junction bases with no gene match: 12. Germline V gene sequence: CDR1 MDHEN, CDR2 SYDVKM. The CDR3 is 17 residues long. DNA of the CDR3: TGTGCCAGCAGTTTACCTAGCGGGAGGGCCAAGGTCGACGAGCAGTTCTTC. This codes for CASSLPSGRAKVDEQFF.

CDR3 in DNA: TGTGCCAGCAGCTTGGGTGGGCGGAAGACCCAGTACTTC. Its protein product is CASSLGGRKTQYF. The V and J genes are TRBV5-6 and TRBJ2-5; D unresolved. CDR3 length: 13 amino acids. Between the trimmed V and J ends, which lost 0 bases and 6 bases, there was a span of 9 bases. Germline V CDR1 and CDR2: SGHDT, YYEEEE.

This clonotype was observed a few times. V is TRBV5-1 and J is TRBJ2-2; maybe TRBD2 (6 bases). V was pared by 0 bases and J by 7 bases, with 16 bases between. This CDR3 region has 16 residues. Germline CDR1 SGHRS, CDR2 YFSETQ. CDR3 sequence reads: CASSLAAAGSLGELFF. CDR3 in DNA: TGCGCCAGCAGCTTGGCCGCGGCGGGATCTCTCGGGGAGCTGTTTTTT.

In this sample, this clonotype turned up many times. This chain joins TRBV12-3 or TRBV12-4 and TRBJ2-1; 8 nucleotides align to TRBD2. This CDR3 is built from 16 residues. Germline trimming cut 3 bases from V and 4 bases from J; bases unmatched to any gene: 8. DNA for the CDR3: TGTGCCAGCAGTTTGTATGGACTAGCAGGGTACAATGAGCAGTTCTTC. Amino acid sequence: CASSLYGLAGYNEQFF.

This clonotype was picked up a small number of times. Compared with germline, one end of the junction differs, possibly owing to a read error. The chain has TRBV7-7 and TRBJ2-3; D unclear. The germline V gene encodes CDR1 SSHAT and CDR2 FNYEAQ (reference sequence). There are 13 residues in the CDR3. CDR3 protein: CASSLAHSNTQYF. The CDR3, as DNA: TGTGCTAGCAGCTTAGCCCACAGTAATACGCAGTATTTT.

The chain combines TRBV18 with TRBJ2-7; weak D call: TRBD2 (6 bases). V shed 5 bases and J shed 4 bases, with 15 bases lying between them. This CDR3 region has 14 residues. The V gene's germline CDR1 is KGHSH and CDR2 LQKENI. This CDR3 is CASSIWRDGYEQYF. DNA for the CDR3: TGTGCCAGCTCAATTTGGCGGGATGGGTACGAGCAGTACTTC.

The table lists this clonotype with a few counts. The J gene is TRBJ2-2, the V gene TRBV28; TRBD2 aligns across 8 bases. This CDR3 contains 16 residues. The trim removed 5 bases at V and 0 bases at J, leaving 5 bases unmatched. Germline V gene data show CDR1 as MDHEN and CDR2 as SYDVKM. Here the CDR3 reads CASSPTGLANTGELFF. CDR3 coding DNA: TGTGCCAGCAGTCCCACGGGACTAGCGAACACCGGGGAGCTGTTTTTT.